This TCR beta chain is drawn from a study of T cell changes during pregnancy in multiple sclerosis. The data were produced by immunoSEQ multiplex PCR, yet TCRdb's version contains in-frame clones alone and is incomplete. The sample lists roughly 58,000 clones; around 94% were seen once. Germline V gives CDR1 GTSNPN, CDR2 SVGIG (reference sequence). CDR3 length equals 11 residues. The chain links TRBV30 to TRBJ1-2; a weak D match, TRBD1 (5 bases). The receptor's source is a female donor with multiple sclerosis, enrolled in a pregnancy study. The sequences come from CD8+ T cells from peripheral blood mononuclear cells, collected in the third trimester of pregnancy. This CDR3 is CAGPVGYGYTF. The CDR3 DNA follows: TGTGCGGGGCCAGTGGGCTATGGCTACACCTTC.